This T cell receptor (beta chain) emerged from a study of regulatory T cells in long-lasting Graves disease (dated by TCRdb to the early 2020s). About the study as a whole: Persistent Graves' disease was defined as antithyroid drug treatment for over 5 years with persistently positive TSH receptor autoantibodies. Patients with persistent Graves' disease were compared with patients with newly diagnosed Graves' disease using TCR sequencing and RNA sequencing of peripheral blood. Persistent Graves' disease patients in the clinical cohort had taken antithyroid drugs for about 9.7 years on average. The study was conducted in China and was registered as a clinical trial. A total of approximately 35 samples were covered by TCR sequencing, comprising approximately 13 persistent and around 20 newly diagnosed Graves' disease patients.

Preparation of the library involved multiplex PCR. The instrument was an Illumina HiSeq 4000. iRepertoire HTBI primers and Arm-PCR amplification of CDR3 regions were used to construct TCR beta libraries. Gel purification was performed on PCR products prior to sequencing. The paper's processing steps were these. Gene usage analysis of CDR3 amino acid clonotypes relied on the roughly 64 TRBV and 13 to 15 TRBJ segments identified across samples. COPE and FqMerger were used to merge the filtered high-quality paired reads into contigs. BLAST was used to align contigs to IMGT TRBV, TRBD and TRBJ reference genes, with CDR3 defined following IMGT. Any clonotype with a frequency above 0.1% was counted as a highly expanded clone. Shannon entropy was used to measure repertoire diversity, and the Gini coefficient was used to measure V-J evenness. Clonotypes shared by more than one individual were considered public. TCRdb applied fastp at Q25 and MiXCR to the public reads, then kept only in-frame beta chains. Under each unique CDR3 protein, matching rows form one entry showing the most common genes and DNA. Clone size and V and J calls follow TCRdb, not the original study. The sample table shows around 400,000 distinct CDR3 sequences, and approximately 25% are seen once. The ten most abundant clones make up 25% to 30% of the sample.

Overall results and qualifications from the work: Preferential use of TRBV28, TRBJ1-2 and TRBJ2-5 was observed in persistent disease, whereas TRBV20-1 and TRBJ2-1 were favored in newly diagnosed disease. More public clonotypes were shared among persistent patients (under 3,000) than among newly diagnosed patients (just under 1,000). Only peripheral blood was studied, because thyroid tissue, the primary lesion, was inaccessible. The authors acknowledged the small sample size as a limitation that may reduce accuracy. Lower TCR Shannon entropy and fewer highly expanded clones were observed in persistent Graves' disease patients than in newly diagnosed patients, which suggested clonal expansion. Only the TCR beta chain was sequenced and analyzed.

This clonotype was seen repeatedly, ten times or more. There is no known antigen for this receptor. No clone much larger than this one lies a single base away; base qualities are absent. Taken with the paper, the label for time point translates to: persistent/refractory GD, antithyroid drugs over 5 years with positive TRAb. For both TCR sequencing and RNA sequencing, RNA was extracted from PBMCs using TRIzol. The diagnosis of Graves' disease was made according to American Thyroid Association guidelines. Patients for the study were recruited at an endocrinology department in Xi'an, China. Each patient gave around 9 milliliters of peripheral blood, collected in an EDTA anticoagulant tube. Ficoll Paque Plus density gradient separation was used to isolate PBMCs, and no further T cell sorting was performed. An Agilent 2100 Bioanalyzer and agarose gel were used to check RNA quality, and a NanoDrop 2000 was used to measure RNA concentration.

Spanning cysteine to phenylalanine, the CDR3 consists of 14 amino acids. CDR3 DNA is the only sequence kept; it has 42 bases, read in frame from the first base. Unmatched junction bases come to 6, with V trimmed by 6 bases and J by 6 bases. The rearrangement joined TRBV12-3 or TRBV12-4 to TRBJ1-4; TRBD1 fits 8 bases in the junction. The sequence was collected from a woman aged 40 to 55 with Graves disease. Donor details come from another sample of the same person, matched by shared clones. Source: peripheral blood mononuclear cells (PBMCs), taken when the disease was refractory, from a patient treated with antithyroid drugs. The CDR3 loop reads CASRTGEEYEKLFF. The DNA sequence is TGTGCCAGCAGGACAGGGGAGGAGTATGAAAAACTGTTTTTT.